Listed below are T cell receptor beta chains from one sample, sequenced in a study of OX40 agonist ivuxolimab in advanced cancers. The repertoire was sequenced with immunoSEQ multiplex PCR; TCRdb's copy has only in-frame clones and lacks some. Altogether about 45,000 clones are present, approximately 90% being singletons, with the ten largest covering over 15%. Sequencing used CD4+ or CD8+ T cells sorted from blood, obtained in a trial of the OX40 agonist ivuxolimab. These receptors all stem from an adult with an advanced solid tumor such as melanoma, head and neck, liver or kidney cancer. The CDR3 runs from the conserved cysteine through the conserved F or W. D genes are given only for firm matches. The size field is filled for only some rows; it gives once, few, many or a size class.

j_call: TRBJ1-5; d_call: .; clone_size: .; v_call: TRBV6-5; cdr3_aa: CASSVRGSNQPQHF; cdr3_nt: TGTGCCAGCAGTGTTCGGGGGAGCAATCAGCCCCAGCATTTT
j_call: TRBJ2-7; d_call: .; clone_size: .; v_call: TRBV6-5; cdr3_aa: CASSVVGTVSYEQYF; cdr3_nt: TGTGCCAGCAGCGTAGTGGGGACGGTTTCCTACGAGCAGTACTTC
j_call: TRBJ1-4; d_call: TRBD1; clone_size: .; v_call: TRBV11-2; cdr3_aa: CASSLRDSSNEKLFF; cdr3_nt: TGTGCCAGCAGCTTAAGGGACAGTTCTAATGAAAAACTGTTTTTT
j_call: TRBJ2-1; d_call: .; clone_size: .; v_call: TRBV5-5; cdr3_aa: CASSLSGNEQFF; cdr3_nt: TGTGCCAGCAGTCTTAGCGGAAATGAGCAGTTCTTC
j_call: TRBJ1-4; d_call: TRBD1; clone_size: .; v_call: TRBV2; cdr3_aa: CASSVDRDREVIPNEKLFF; cdr3_nt: TGTGCCAGCAGTGTCGACCGGGACAGAGAGGTGATCCCTAATGAAAAACTGTTTTTT
j_call: TRBJ2-3; d_call: TRBD2; clone_size: .; v_call: TRBV25-1; cdr3_aa: CASGGGPSDYTDTQYF; cdr3_nt: TGTGCCAGCGGGGGGGGTCCTAGTGACTACACAGATACGCAGTATTTT
j_call: TRBJ2-7; d_call: TRBD1; clone_size: .; v_call: TRBV13; cdr3_aa: CASSLRQGAGEQYF; cdr3_nt: TGTGCCAGCAGCTTACGGCAGGGGGCAGGGGAGCAGTACTTC
j_call: TRBJ2-1; d_call: .; clone_size: .; v_call: TRBV6-5; cdr3_aa: CASSYSIYNEQFF; cdr3_nt: TGTGCCAGCAGTTACTCCATTTACAATGAGCAGTTCTTC
j_call: TRBJ2-3; d_call: .; clone_size: .; v_call: TRBV6-5; cdr3_aa: CASPRGTDTQYF; cdr3_nt: TGTGCCAGCCCTAGGGGCACAGATACGCAGTATTTT
j_call: TRBJ2-1; d_call: TRBD1; clone_size: once; v_call: TRBV5-4; cdr3_aa: CASSLTGETDEQFF; cdr3_nt: TGTGCCAGCAGCTTGACAGGGGAGACAGATGAGCAGTTCTTC
j_call: TRBJ1-5; d_call: .; clone_size: .; v_call: TRBV28; cdr3_aa: CASSLSWGNQPQHF; cdr3_nt: TGTGCCAGCAGTTTATCCTGGGGGAATCAGCCCCAGCATTTT
j_call: TRBJ2-7; d_call: .; clone_size: .; v_call: TRBV19; cdr3_aa: CASSLGQSYEQYF; cdr3_nt: TGTGCCAGTAGTCTCGGACAATCCTACGAGCAGTACTTC
j_call: TRBJ1-1; d_call: .; clone_size: .; v_call: TRBV28; cdr3_aa: CASSLPPPQNTEAFF; cdr3_nt: TGTGCCAGCAGTTTACCGCCCCCGCAGAACACTGAAGCTTTCTTT
j_call: TRBJ1-4; d_call: TRBD1; clone_size: .; v_call: TRBV6-6; cdr3_aa: CASSLTGVREKLFF; cdr3_nt: TGTGCCAGCAGTTTAACAGGGGTGAGGGAAAAACTGTTTTTT
j_call: TRBJ1-4; d_call: .; clone_size: .; v_call: TRBV28; cdr3_aa: CASSRGEEKLFF; cdr3_nt: TGTGCCAGCAGCCGGGGAGAGGAGAAACTGTTTTTT
j_call: TRBJ1-1; d_call: .; clone_size: .; v_call: TRBV4-1; cdr3_aa: CASSQDLNTEAFF; cdr3_nt: TGCGCCAGCAGCCAAGATTTGAACACTGAAGCTTTCTTT
j_call: TRBJ2-1; d_call: TRBD2; clone_size: .; v_call: TRBV19; cdr3_aa: CASSTSGNIYNEQFF; cdr3_nt: TGTGCCAGTAGTACTAGCGGGAATATCTACAATGAGCAGTTCTTC
j_call: TRBJ2-7; d_call: .; clone_size: few; v_call: TRBV28; cdr3_aa: CASSPGAIEQYF; cdr3_nt: TGTGCCAGCAGTCCCGGGGCGATCGAGCAGTACTTC
j_call: TRBJ2-1; d_call: .; clone_size: .; v_call: TRBV15; cdr3_aa: CATSSRTGFNEQFF; cdr3_nt: TGTGCCACAAGTAGCCGGACTGGGTTCAATGAGCAGTTCTTC
j_call: TRBJ1-4; d_call: .; clone_size: .; v_call: TRBV11-2; cdr3_aa: CASSLETSGEKLFF; cdr3_nt: TGTGCCAGCAGCTTAGAAACGTCCGGGGAAAAACTGTTTTTT
j_call: TRBJ1-4; d_call: .; clone_size: .; v_call: TRBV6-1; cdr3_aa: CASSEWIGRRDEKLFF; cdr3_nt: TGTGCCAGCAGTGAATGGATAGGGAGAAGGGATGAAAAACTGTTTTTT
j_call: TRBJ2-5; d_call: TRBD2; clone_size: .; v_call: TRBV28; cdr3_aa: CASSYSETGIGTSVRETQYF; cdr3_nt: TGTGCCAGCAGCTACTCTGAGACCGGGATTGGGACTAGCGTCAGAGAGACCCAGTACTTC
j_call: TRBJ2-7; d_call: .; clone_size: .; v_call: TRBV30; cdr3_aa: CAWSVGRYYEQYF; cdr3_nt: TGTGCCTGGAGTGTAGGTCGCTACTACGAGCAGTACTTC
j_call: TRBJ2-7; d_call: TRBD2; clone_size: .; v_call: TRBV6-6; cdr3_aa: CASVRGVDEQYF; cdr3_nt: TGTGCCAGCGTCCGGGGGGTGGACGAGCAGTACTTC
j_call: TRBJ1-3; d_call: .; clone_size: .; v_call: TRBV4-1; cdr3_aa: CASTLTPGFSGNTIYF; cdr3_nt: TGCGCCAGCACCCTCACACCAGGATTCTCTGGAAACACCATATATTTT
j_call: TRBJ2-2; d_call: .; clone_size: few; v_call: TRBV29-1; cdr3_aa: CSVDLATGELFF; cdr3_nt: TGCAGCGTTGATTTGGCTACCGGGGAGCTGTTTTTT
j_call: TRBJ2-2; d_call: .; clone_size: .; v_call: TRBV7-9; cdr3_aa: CASSLRDALGGELFF; cdr3_nt: TGTGCCAGCAGCTTGAGGGACGCCTTGGGCGGGGAGCTGTTTTTT
j_call: TRBJ2-7; d_call: .; clone_size: few; v_call: TRBV6-1; cdr3_aa: CASSEEHSYEQYF; cdr3_nt: TGTGCCAGCAGTGAAGAACATTCCTACGAGCAGTACTTC
j_call: TRBJ1-2; d_call: .; clone_size: .; v_call: TRBV19; cdr3_aa: CATSHGQNYGYTF; cdr3_nt: TGTGCCACCTCCCACGGACAGAACTATGGCTACACCTTC
j_call: TRBJ2-3; d_call: TRBD1; clone_size: .; v_call: TRBV2; cdr3_aa: CASSASLRDRVTDTQYF; cdr3_nt: TGTGCCAGCAGTGCCAGTCTCCGGGACAGGGTTACAGATACGCAGTATTTT
j_call: TRBJ2-1; d_call: TRBD2; clone_size: .; v_call: TRBV6-5; cdr3_aa: CASSYSRLAGGSEQFF; cdr3_nt: TGTGCCAGCAGTTACTCCAGACTAGCGGGAGGGTCCGAGCAGTTCTTC
j_call: TRBJ1-4; d_call: .; clone_size: .; v_call: TRBV14; cdr3_aa: CASSQDRTKLFF; cdr3_nt: TGTGCCAGCAGCCAAGATCGGACAAAACTGTTTTTT
j_call: TRBJ2-1; d_call: TRBD2; clone_size: .; v_call: TRBV27; cdr3_aa: CASSLDPEAGISYNEQFF; cdr3_nt: TGTGCCAGCAGTTTGGACCCCGAAGCGGGAATCTCCTACAATGAGCAGTTCTTC
j_call: TRBJ1-2; d_call: TRBD1; clone_size: .; v_call: TRBV28; cdr3_aa: CASRDRGYGYTF; cdr3_nt: TGTGCCAGCAGGGACAGGGGATATGGCTACACCTTC
j_call: TRBJ2-5; d_call: .; clone_size: .; v_call: TRBV6-5; cdr3_aa: CASSYEGPKTQYF; cdr3_nt: TGTGCCAGCAGTTACGAGGGGCCGAAGACCCAGTACTTC
j_call: TRBJ2-1; d_call: .; clone_size: .; v_call: TRBV20-1; cdr3_aa: CSARGGYEQFF; cdr3_nt: TGCAGTGCTAGAGGGGGGTATGAGCAGTTCTTC
j_call: TRBJ1-2; d_call: TRBD1; clone_size: .; v_call: TRBV6-6; cdr3_aa: CASSPGQAIGYTF; cdr3_nt: TGTGCCAGCAGTCCCGGACAGGCGATTGGCTACACCTTC
j_call: TRBJ2-1; d_call: .; clone_size: .; v_call: TRBV28; cdr3_aa: CASSLMANSYNEQFF; cdr3_nt: TGTGCCAGCAGTTTGATGGCAAACTCCTACAATGAGCAGTTCTTC
j_call: TRBJ2-1; d_call: TRBD2; clone_size: .; v_call: TRBV4-1; cdr3_aa: CASSPSGLAGVHEQFF; cdr3_nt: TGCGCCAGCAGCCCATCGGGACTAGCGGGAGTCCATGAGCAGTTCTTC
j_call: TRBJ2-7; d_call: TRBD1; clone_size: .; v_call: TRBV13; cdr3_aa: CASSLDRGFTYEQYF; cdr3_nt: TGTGCCAGCAGCTTGGACAGGGGGTTTACCTACGAGCAGTACTTC
j_call: TRBJ2-2; d_call: .; clone_size: .; v_call: TRBV28; cdr3_aa: CASSFAGSWPGELFF; cdr3_nt: TGTGCCAGCAGTTTCGCCGGGAGTTGGCCCGGGGAGCTGTTTTTT
j_call: TRBJ2-7; d_call: TRBD1; clone_size: .; v_call: TRBV7-6; cdr3_aa: CASRPGTGTSEQYF; cdr3_nt: TGTGCCAGCAGACCCGGGACAGGGACTTCCGAGCAGTACTTC
j_call: TRBJ2-7; d_call: .; clone_size: .; v_call: TRBV20-1; cdr3_aa: CSATGVYEQYF; cdr3_nt: TGCAGTGCTACAGGAGTCTACGAGCAGTACTTC
j_call: TRBJ2-3; d_call: .; clone_size: .; v_call: TRBV6-5; cdr3_aa: CASSFELGGSTDTQYF; cdr3_nt: TGTGCCAGCAGTTTTGAACTCGGGGGTAGCACAGATACGCAGTATTTT
j_call: TRBJ2-7; d_call: .; clone_size: .; v_call: TRBV7-8; cdr3_aa: CASRGRASYEQYF; cdr3_nt: TGTGCCAGCAGGGGCAGGGCTTCCTACGAGCAGTACTTC
j_call: TRBJ1-5; d_call: .; clone_size: once; v_call: TRBV5-6; cdr3_aa: CASSLTVSGNQPQHF; cdr3_nt: TGTGCCAGCAGCTTGACCGTTAGCGGCAATCAGCCCCAGCATTTT
j_call: TRBJ2-7; d_call: TRBD2; clone_size: .; v_call: TRBV9; cdr3_aa: CASSVRDYYEQYF; cdr3_nt: TGTGCCAGTAGCGTTCGGGACTACTACGAGCAGTACTTC
j_call: TRBJ2-7; d_call: TRBD2; clone_size: .; v_call: TRBV5-6; cdr3_aa: CASRRGGDVYEQYF; cdr3_nt: TGTGCCAGCAGACGGGGAGGGGATGTCTACGAGCAGTACTTC
j_call: TRBJ1-1; d_call: TRBD1; clone_size: .; v_call: TRBV30; cdr3_aa: CAWGTGDWAVNTEAFF; cdr3_nt: TGTGCCTGGGGGACAGGGGATTGGGCGGTTAACACTGAAGCTTTCTTT
j_call: TRBJ2-3; d_call: .; clone_size: .; v_call: TRBV6-1; cdr3_aa: CASSDQSASTDTQYF; cdr3_nt: TGTGCCAGCAGTGACCAGAGCGCTAGCACAGATACGCAGTATTTT
j_call: TRBJ2-7; d_call: .; clone_size: .; v_call: TRBV7-2; cdr3_aa: CASTFAGVEQYF; cdr3_nt: TGTGCCAGCACCTTTGCCGGGGTCGAGCAGTACTTC
j_call: TRBJ2-7; d_call: .; clone_size: .; v_call: TRBV28; cdr3_aa: CASSPSGLGAIEQYF; cdr3_nt: TGTGCCAGCAGTCCCTCCGGATTAGGGGCGATCGAGCAGTACTTC
j_call: TRBJ1-5; d_call: .; clone_size: .; v_call: TRBV2; cdr3_aa: CASSGLASNQPQHF; cdr3_nt: TGTGCCAGCAGTGGGCTGGCCAGCAATCAGCCCCAGCATTTT
j_call: TRBJ1-4; d_call: .; clone_size: .; v_call: TRBV5-8; cdr3_aa: CASSFGQVNEKLFF; cdr3_nt: TGTGCCAGCAGCTTTGGGCAAGTTAATGAAAAACTGTTTTTT
j_call: TRBJ2-7; d_call: .; clone_size: once; v_call: TRBV7-6; cdr3_aa: CASSAGSYEQYF; cdr3_nt: TGTGCCAGCAGCGCAGGGTCCTACGAGCAGTACTTC